In this sample, the clone carrying this T cell receptor (beta chain) turned up a few times. Cells sorted by CD45RO/CCR7/CD25/CD127/CD95/CD27 comprised CD4+ naive, central memory, regulatory and stem cell-like memory cells. Purity exceeded 98% in all sorted populations. Expressed TCRB transcripts were sequenced because the isolated RNA had all been reverse transcribed beforehand. Naive, central memory and regulatory T cell samples yielded roughly 3.6 million reads on average. Assay used: immunoSEQ multiplex PCR; TCRdb lists only in-frame clones, some missing. The table has 120,000 to 150,000 clones, about 10% seen once. This specimen comes from a study of beta chain features in type 1 diabetes. Study background: The study found patients and healthy donors alike in age, gender and cell yields.

CDR1 and CDR2 from the germline V gene are SGHTA and FQGNSA. With V trimmed by 5 bases and J by 5 bases, 7 bases remained unmatched. The CDR3 is 16 amino acids. This TCR was sampled from a man aged 18 to 30 in good health. The sequenced sample consisted of naive CD4+ T cells from blood. The J gene is TRBJ2-7, the V gene TRBV7-2; 15 bases fit TRBD2. The CDR3 reads CASSPGTSGGYHEQYF. CDR3 coding DNA: TGTGCCAGCAGCCCCGGGACTAGCGGGGGGTACCACGAGCAGTACTTC.